Shown below are 27 T cell receptor beta chains from a single sample sequenced in a study of shared clonotypes between healthy human individuals (dated by TCRdb to about 2020). CD8 naive samples consisted of CD45RO-negative cells that were positively selected for CCR7, yielding a CD45RA+CCR7+ population without TemRA cells. The method behind the library was the immunoSEQ multiplex PCR assay. TCRdb carries this immuneACCESS record with in-frame sequences only. Its versions omit some clonotypes, under half of them owing to an unresolved V gene in the studies checked, with the rest unexplained. The sample records roughly 2.1 million clones, more than 85% of which are singletons. The leading ten clones occupy under 2% of the sample. The sample comprised naive CD8+ T cells from PBMCs. Taken with the paper, the label for cell subset or site translates to: CD45RA+CCR7+. These receptors were collected from a man younger than 35 in good health. Some clones in this sample may be carry-over from other donors' samples.

This clone occurred a few times. V gene TRBV30 combines with J gene TRBJ1-4; 7 positions agree with TRBD1. Germline loops: CDR1 GTSNPN, CDR2 SVGIG (reference sequence). The CDR3 runs to 14 residues. The V and J ends lost 5 bases and 1 base, in that order; junction bases with no gene match: 4. The chain's CDR3 is CAWSTGVTNEKLFF. The CDR3 nucleotides read TGTGCCTGGTCTACAGGGGTAACTAATGAAAAACTGTTTTTT. Full variable domain (remainder filled in from reference TRBV30 and TRBJ1-4): SQTIHQWPATLVQPVGSPLSLECTVEGTSNPNLYWYRQAAGRGLQLLFYSVGIGQISSEVPQNLSASRPQDRQFILSSKKLLLSDSGFYLCAWSTGVTNEKLFFGSGTQLSVL.

The V and J genes are TRBV9 and TRBJ2-7; tentative D call: TRBD2 (5 bases). This CDR3 region has 14 residues. V shed 0 bases and J shed 2 bases, with 9 bases lying between them. CDR1 is SGDLS and CDR2 is YYNGEE in the germline V gene. The DNA of the CDR3 is TGTGCCAGCAGCGTAGGGGAGAAACCCTACGAGCAGTACTTC. As protein: CASSVGEKPYEQYF.

The genes are TRBV10-3 and TRBJ1-1; TRBD1 might be the D (5 bases). This CDR3 has 12 amino acids. The germline CDR1 and CDR2 sequences are ENHRY and SYGVKD. The germline V and J ends were trimmed by 10 bases and 3 bases, with 12 bases remaining between them. The CDR3 DNA follows: TGTGCCACCGGGCAGGGTGACACTGAAGCTTTCTTT. Its translation is CATGQGDTEAFF.

For this clone: Other DNA sequences in the sample encode the same CDR3. This chain joins TRBV19 and TRBJ1-1; D may be TRBD1 (5 bases). The CDR3 consists of 15 residues. Germline loops: CDR1 LNHDA, CDR2 SQIVND (reference sequence). V was cut by 1 base and J by 0 bases, with 9 bases left in between. CDR3 residues: CASSIGPGMNTEAFF. In DNA form, the CDR3 reads TGTGCCAGTAGTATAGGTCCAGGGATGAACACTGAAGCTTTCTTT.

The chain employs TRBV28 and TRBJ2-1; D perhaps matches TRBD2 (7 bases). Germline V gene data show CDR1 as MDHEN and CDR2 as SYDVKM. Trimming took off 3 bases at V and 8 bases at J, with 17 bases between the two ends. The CDR3 covers 15 residues. The CDR3: CASSFASGWGHEQFF. The CDR3 coding sequence is TGTGCCAGCAGTTTCGCTAGCGGATGGGGGCATGAGCAGTTCTTC.

The gene calls are TRBV5-1 and TRBJ2-7, with 12 bases that match TRBD1. This CDR3 contains 18 residues. Unmatched junction bases numbered 13, after V lost 0 bases and J lost 6 bases. Germline V gives CDR1 SGHRS, CDR2 YFSETQ. The CDR3 is CASSLAPGQGARVFEQYF. The CDR3 bases are TGCGCCAGCAGCTTGGCCCCGGGACAGGGGGCGCGGGTGTTCGAGCAGTACTTC.

This chain uses TRBV28 with TRBJ1-2; the D is unclear. This CDR3 has 13 amino acids. Germline values: CDR1 MDHEN, CDR2 SYDVKM. Between the trimmed V and J ends, which lost 3 bases and 2 bases, there was a span of 7 bases. The CDR3 DNA follows: TGTGCCAGCAGTTTCCTGGCAAACTATGGCTACACCTTC. Its translation is CASSFLANYGYTF.

The V and J genes are TRBV28 and TRBJ2-5; D perhaps matches TRBD1 (5 bases). This CDR3 comprises 14 residues. Per the germline V gene, CDR1 is MDHEN and CDR2 is SYDVKM. The germline V and J ends were trimmed by 3 bases and 4 bases, with 12 bases remaining between them. CDR3 in amino acids: CASSFQGIGETQYF. In nucleotides, the CDR3 is TGTGCCAGCAGTTTTCAGGGTATCGGAGAGACCCAGTACTTC.

The CDR3 DNA is TGTGCCAGCAGCGATACGAGGACTAGCGCGAACACCGGGGAGCTGTTTTTT. Residues: CASSDTRTSANTGELFF. The rearrangement joins TRBV9 to TRBJ2-2, with TRBD2 matching over 9 bases. The CDR3 has 17 amino acids. The V and J ends lost 3 bases and 0 bases, in that order; junction bases with no gene match: 6. Per the germline V gene, CDR1 is SGDLS and CDR2 is YYNGEE.

The chain uses TRBV30 and TRBJ2-7; 10 nucleotides match TRBD1. Germline lookup yields CDR1 GTSNPN and CDR2 SVGIG (reference sequence). This CDR3 is built from 15 residues. V was clipped by 4 bases and J by 1 base; unmatched bases: 7. CDR3 sequence (DNA): TGTGCCTGGACTTTAGGACAGGGGGATTCCTACGAGCAGTACTTC. This sequence encodes CAWTLGQGDSYEQYF.

V and J are TRBV30 and TRBJ1-1; D is ambiguous. Germline values: CDR1 GTSNPN, CDR2 SVGIG (reference sequence). Between the trimmed V and J ends, which lost 1 base and 0 bases, there was a span of 6 bases. The CDR3 runs 13 residues. Written as DNA, the CDR3 is TGTGCCTGGAGTGCTCTCATGAACACTGAAGCTTTCTTT. It yields the protein CAWSALMNTEAFF.

V gene TRBV21-1 combines with J gene TRBJ2-2; TRBD1 reflects the table's D call only, with no check against the DNA. TRBV21-1 is a listed pseudogene. The CDR3 is made up of 16 amino acids. CDR3 protein: CASRILYTGLTGELFF. In DNA, the CDR3 is TGTGCCAGCAGAATACTCTACACAGGCTTGACCGGGGAGCTGTTTTTT.

In DNA form, the CDR3 reads TGTGCCATCAGTGATCATGGACAGGGTTCGTACGAGCAGTACTTC. This codes for CAISDHGQGSYEQYF. The chain is built from TRBV10-3 and TRBJ2-7; 8 bases align to TRBD1. The CDR3 totals 15 residues. Germline assignment: CDR1 ENHRY and CDR2 SYGVKD. With V trimmed by 3 bases and J by 4 bases, 8 bases remained unmatched.

V usage is TRBV4-3 and J usage is TRBJ1-1; TRBD1 aligns across 7 bases. The V gene's germline CDR1 is LGHNA and CDR2 YSLEER. CDR3 length equals 15 residues. Trimming removed 5 bases from V and 1 base from J; junction bases left unmatched: 7. This chain's CDR3 is CASSSRRTGNTEAFF. For the CDR3, the DNA is TGCGCCAGCAGCTCGCGCCGGACAGGGAACACTGAAGCTTTCTTT.

This clone was seen a single time. V usage is TRBV28 and J usage is TRBJ1-2; 7 bases are shared with TRBD1. The germline CDR1 and CDR2 sequences are MDHEN and SYDVKM. The CDR3 is 14 amino acids. Trimming removed 3 bases from V and 5 bases from J; junction bases left unmatched: 6. CDR3 nucleotides: TGTGCCAGCAGTTTTGGGGACAGCGTTTATGGCTACACCTTC. It specifies CASSFGDSVYGYTF.

The chain joins TRBV29-1 to TRBJ2-7; D tentatively reads TRBD1 or TRBD2 (5 bases each). Germline values: CDR1 SQVTM, CDR2 ANQGSEA. V was cut by 7 bases and J by 2 bases, with 12 bases left in between. This CDR3 is 12 amino acids long. CDR3 nucleotide sequence: TGCAGCGCGATTGGGGGAGCCTACGAGCAGTACTTC. Translating it yields CSAIGGAYEQYF.

The chain links TRBV27 to TRBJ2-3, with D possibly TRBD2 on 6 matching bases. Germline lookup yields CDR1 MNHEY and CDR2 SMNVEV (reference sequence). The V end lost 2 bases, the J end lost 6 bases, and 18 bases lay between the germline ends. This CDR3 has 16 residues. The CDR3 DNA is TGTGCCAGCAGTTTAATAGTAGCGGAGGGCGCGGATACGCAGTATTTT. It specifies CASSLIVAEGADTQYF.

The CDR3 DNA sequence: TGTGCCAGTAGTAACATGGTGAGCACAGATACGCAGTATTTT. It specifies CASSNMVSTDTQYF. The V and J genes are TRBV19 and TRBJ2-3; D ambiguous. Germline loops: CDR1 LNHDA, CDR2 SQIVND (reference sequence). Trimming pared 4 bases from V and 0 bases from J, leaving 8 bases between. The CDR3 covers 14 residues.

The chain recombines TRBV28 with TRBJ2-7; 12 nucleotides align to TRBD1. The CDR3 is made up of 15 amino acids. The V gene's germline CDR1 is MDHEN and CDR2 SYDVKM. The junction had 8 bases not matched to a gene; V was cut back by 6 bases and J by 5 bases. The CDR3 nucleotides are TGTGCCAGCAGCCTCGGGACAGGGGGCCTAGACGAGCAGTACTTC. Translating gives CASSLGTGGLDEQYF.

The chain combines TRBV14 with TRBJ2-7, with 8 bases that match TRBD2. The junction had 12 bases not matched to a gene; V was cut back by 4 bases and J by 1 base. The CDR3 covers 17 residues. Per the germline V gene, CDR1 is SGHDN and CDR2 is FVKESK. The CDR3 DNA reads as TGTGCCAGCAGCCCGGGGGGGAGACTAGCGCGTTCCTACGAGCAGTACTTC. Translation: CASSPGGRLARSYEQYF.

The genes are TRBV19 and TRBJ2-7; D is tentatively TRBD1 or TRBD2 (5 bases each). In germline, CDR1 is LNHDA, CDR2 SQIVND (reference sequence). The germline V and J ends were trimmed by 5 bases and 3 bases, with 17 bases remaining between them. This CDR3 is built from 15 residues. The CDR3 coding sequence is TGTGCCAGTAGTGGGGGTCCGGGACCAAACTACGAGCAGTACTTC. As protein: CASSGGPGPNYEQYF.

The rearrangement uses TRBV9 and TRBJ1-2, with 10 bases lining up with TRBD1. This CDR3 contains 15 residues. V trimming: 1 base; J trimming: 2 bases; junction bases outside the gene matches: 2. Germline V gene sequence: CDR1 SGDLS, CDR2 YYNGEE. CDR3: CASSVSGQGNYGYTF. The CDR3 coding sequence is TGTGCCAGCAGCGTATCGGGACAGGGGAACTATGGCTACACCTTC.

Note on this clone: At the DNA level, this CDR3 is encoded by other sequences in the same sample as well. The chain couples TRBV19 to TRBJ2-5; 10 positions match TRBD2. The CDR3 is 15 residues long. CDR1 is LNHDA, CDR2 SQIVND, per germline (reference sequence). J was trimmed by 5 bases and V by 1 base; bases with no gene match: 4. DNA of the CDR3: TGTGCCAGTAGTATAGGCCTAGCGGGAGCTGAGACCCAGTACTTC. Translating gives CASSIGLAGAETQYF.

V usage is TRBV11-2 and J usage is TRBJ2-3, with 8 positions matching TRBD1. The CDR3 sequence is 16 residues long. From germline, CDR1 is SGHAT and CDR2 FQNNGV. J gave up 2 bases and V 5 bases, and 9 bases lay outside the gene matches. In DNA form, the CDR3 reads TGTGCCAGCAGCCCTCGACAGGGGCCAAACACAGATACGCAGTATTTT. This gives the protein CASSPRQGPNTDTQYF.

This chain uses TRBV30 with TRBJ1-2; TRBD1 matches at 8 bases. After removal of 3 bases from V and 3 bases from J, the junction contained 6 bases not matched to a gene. The germline V gene has CDR1 GTSNPN and CDR2 SVGIG (reference sequence). CDR3 length: 14 residues. This CDR3 reads CAWRPGQAYYGYTF. The CDR3 DNA reads TGTGCCTGGAGGCCGGGACAGGCCTACTATGGCTACACCTTC. The whole variable domain, remainder taken from reference TRBV30 and TRBJ1-2, is SQTIHQWPATLVQPVGSPLSLECTVEGTSNPNLYWYRQAAGRGLQLLFYSVGIGQISSEVPQNLSASRPQDRQFILSSKKLLLSDSGFYLCAWRPGQAYYGYTFGSGTRLTVV.

The V gene is TRBV7-9, the J gene TRBJ2-1; the D gene is possibly TRBD2 (6 bases). This CDR3 contains 13 residues. V was pared by 5 bases and J by 9 bases, with 14 bases between. Germline values: CDR1 SEHNR, CDR2 FQNEAQ (reference sequence). The CDR3 nucleotides read TGTGCCAGCAGCAGGCCGGACTATCCTGAGCAGTTCTTC. Residues: CASSRPDYPEQFF.

The chain is built from TRBV2 and TRBJ1-5; D is undetermined. Deletions cut 1 base from V and 0 bases from J, with 19 bases between. CDR3 length: 19 residues. Germline CDR1 SNHLY, CDR2 FYNNEI. CDR3 sequence reads: CASSEVIGRTEYSNQPQHF. The CDR3 DNA sequence: TGTGCCAGCAGTGAAGTAATCGGACGAACAGAATATAGCAATCAGCCCCAGCATTTT.